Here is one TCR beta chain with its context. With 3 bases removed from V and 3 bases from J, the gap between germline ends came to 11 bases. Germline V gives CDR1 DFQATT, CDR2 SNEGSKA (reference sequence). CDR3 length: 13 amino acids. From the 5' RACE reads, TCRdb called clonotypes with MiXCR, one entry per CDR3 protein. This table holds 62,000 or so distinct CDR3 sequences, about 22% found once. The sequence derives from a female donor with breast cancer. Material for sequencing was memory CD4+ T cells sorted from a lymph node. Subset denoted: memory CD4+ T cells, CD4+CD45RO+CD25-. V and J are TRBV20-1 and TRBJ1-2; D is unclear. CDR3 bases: TGCAGTGCTAGGGACCGGGATCACTATGGCTACACCTTC. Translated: CSARDRDHYGYTF.